This T cell receptor (beta chain) was sequenced during a study of Ad26.COV2.S vaccination and SARS-CoV-2 variants. For the study at large: In the COV1001 trial, the donor was in the Ad26.COV2.S arm. Once, or twice with 56 days between doses, Ad26.COV2.S was given intramuscularly. Points from the study as a whole: People who got the vaccine had more spike-specific TCR breadth than people who got placebo.

Assay: immunoSEQ multiplex PCR; the TCRdb copy retains only in-frame clones and omits some. The profile shows 400,000 to 450,000 clones, roughly 90% of them singletons. As for this clone: What it binds is unknown.

Treatment noted: 15 to 20 received Ad26.COV2.S at low or high dose, single or two shots; about five received placebo; per-sample allocation not given. Specimens were obtained on day 63 following the first vaccine or placebo injection. The CDR3 extends over 14 amino acids. V was shortened by 4 bases and J by 2 bases, with 9 bases between the two germline ends. The sample consisted of peripheral blood, taken in a trial of Ad26.COV2.S vaccine versus placebo. V usage is TRBV23-1 and J usage is TRBJ2-1; D call uncertain. TRBV23-1 is an open reading frame, and its role is uncertain. This clonotype originated in a person between 18 and 65 years old who received the Ad26.COV2.S COVID-19 vaccine or a placebo. The CDR3 DNA sequence: TGCGCCAGCAGTCCCCCCCTTACCTACAATGAGCAGTTCTTC. It codes for CASSPPLTYNEQFF.